This T cell receptor beta chain derives from a study of CD8+ T cells in alopecia areata (dated by TCRdb to the late 2010s). At the level of the whole study: Treated patients were enrolled in an open-label pilot trial of oral tofacitinib, 5 to 10 mg twice daily, for moderate-to-severe alopecia areata. Scalp tissue and sorted CD4+ and CD8+ peripheral blood T cells from patchy and totalis/universalis alopecia areata patients and from healthy controls were covered by human TCRbeta sequencing. Tofacitinib was administered for 6 to 18 months, and 6 months of follow-up off drug were then conducted to assess delayed response and recurrence. immunoSEQ multiplex PCR using 35 Vbeta forward primers and 13 Jbeta reverse primers was used to amplify TCRbeta CDR3 regions. Patients on tofacitinib were biopsied at baseline and after 4 and 24 weeks of treatment, and several of the patients also had a later scalp biopsy. Scalp clonality was compared across normal scalp (n=4), patchy alopecia areata scalp (n=8), and alopecia totalis/universalis scalp (n=8). In both human patients and the C3H/HeJ mouse model, the study applied high-throughput TCRbeta sequencing to look at T cell clonal expansion in alopecia areata. The SALT score, which quantifies the percentage of affected scalp surface area, was used to measure disease severity in treated patients. RNA was extracted with the PAXgene miRNA kit for fixed scalp, the miRNeasy kit for PBMCs, and the RNeasy kit for mouse skin. The paper as a whole reports these results and caveats: Many expanded lesional clones persisted in scalp and blood during tofacitinib treatment, which may partly explain relapse after stopping treatment. Resident alphabeta T cells in normal human skin are also sequenced, complicating scalp TCR repertoire analysis, unlike mouse skin dominated by gammadelta T cells. Higher clonality and more expanded CD8+ clones were observed in lesional scalp than in normal scalp, particularly in alopecia totalis/universalis, a finding suggestive of antigenic drive. Because the treated cohort was small and included a single nonresponder, larger studies are needed to assess links between baseline CD8+ expansion and response. Scalp clonality and the number of expanded CD8+ clones among the top 100 scalp clones were significantly decreased by tofacitinib. Compared with mice, TCR sequences shared between patients were less clear, possibly partly because of HLA diversity across the patient population.

To note about this clone: The antigen it recognizes is unknown. No clone much larger than this one lies a single base away; base qualities are absent.

Preparation of the library involved the immunoSEQ multiplex PCR assay. RNA was extracted from all samples and reverse transcribed into cDNA as template for TCR sequencing. First-strand cDNA was synthesized using SuperScript III with a 2:1 mix of oligo-dT and random hexamers. A synthetic immune receptor repertoire was used to gauge amplification bias, and whatever bias remained was removed computationally. For the original study's pipeline: Raw reads were preprocessed for error removal, and CDR3 was defined according to IMGT conventions as running from the conserved cysteine to phenylalanine. Clonality was computed as 1 minus the Shannon entropy, with the entropy normalized by log2 of the number of productive unique TCRs. CD4 or CD8 identity of scalp clones was inferred by cross-referencing scalp TCRbeta sequences with sorted blood CD4 and CD8 repertoires. TCRdb took over this immuneACCESS table, retaining in-frame rearrangements with V and J assigned. Such tables are incomplete; in checked studies, under half of the missing clones stem from an unresolved V gene, and the remainder is unexplained. The DNA was the basis for D and trimming; V, J and clone size are from that table. A total of over 150,000 clones appear in this sample, roughly 60% of them only once. The top ten clones comprise 13% to 15% of the sample.

Read against the paper, the sample's time point label means: roughly 24 weeks on oral tofacitinib. The treatment or condition label, read with the paper, signifies: oral pan-JAK inhibitor, 5-10 mg twice daily. Lesional scalp punch biopsies and peripheral blood were collected from alopecia areata patients. After PBMCs were isolated by density centrifugation and stained for CD3, CD4 and CD8, a FACSAria was used to sort CD4+ and CD8+ T cells. Cut back by 4 bases and 3 bases, the V and J ends lie 12 bases apart. The germline V gene (reference sequence) supplies CDR1 GTSNPN and CDR2 SVGIG. Reading from cysteine to phenylalanine, the CDR3 counts 13 amino acids. Solely the CDR3 DNA is kept, with 39 bases framed from the first base.

The clonotype was recovered from a human donor with alopecia areata. The sample in question was CD4+ T cells sorted from blood, obtained at week 24, from a patient treated with tofacitinib. The sequence links TRBV30 to TRBJ1-2, with the D gene not clear enough to name. The CDR3 loop reads CAWTVSADYGYTF. The DNA reads TGTGCCTGGACCGTCTCGGCTGACTATGGCTACACCTTC.